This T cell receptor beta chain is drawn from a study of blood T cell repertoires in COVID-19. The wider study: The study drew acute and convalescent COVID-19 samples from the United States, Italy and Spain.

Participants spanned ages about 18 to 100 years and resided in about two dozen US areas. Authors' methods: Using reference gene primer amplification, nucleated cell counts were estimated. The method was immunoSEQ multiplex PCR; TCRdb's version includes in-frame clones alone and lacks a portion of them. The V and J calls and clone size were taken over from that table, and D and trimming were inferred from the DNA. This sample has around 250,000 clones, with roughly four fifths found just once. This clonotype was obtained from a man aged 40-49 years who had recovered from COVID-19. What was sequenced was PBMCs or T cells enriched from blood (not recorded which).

The CDR3, as DNA: TGTGCCAGCAGCGAGGGTTCACCCCTCCACTTT. Its protein product is CASSEGSPLHF. The chain uses TRBV21-1 and TRBJ1-6. TRBV21-1 is classified as a pseudogene. This CDR3 comprises 11 residues.